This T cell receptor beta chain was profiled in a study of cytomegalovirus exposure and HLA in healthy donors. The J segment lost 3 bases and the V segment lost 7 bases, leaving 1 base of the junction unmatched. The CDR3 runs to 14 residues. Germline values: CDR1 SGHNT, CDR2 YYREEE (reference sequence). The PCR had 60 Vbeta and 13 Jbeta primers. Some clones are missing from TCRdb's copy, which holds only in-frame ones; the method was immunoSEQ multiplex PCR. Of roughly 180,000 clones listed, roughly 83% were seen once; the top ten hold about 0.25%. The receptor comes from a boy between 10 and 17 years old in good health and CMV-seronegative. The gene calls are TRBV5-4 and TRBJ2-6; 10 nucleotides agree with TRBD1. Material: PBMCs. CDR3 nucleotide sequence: TGTGCCAGCGGACAGGGGGTTGGGGCCAACGTCCTGACTTTC. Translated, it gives CASGQGVGANVLTF.